This record covers a single TCR beta chain. Its specificity is unknown. V was clipped by 2 bases and J by 7 bases, with 11 bases between them. This CDR3 has 13 residues. The data stem from a study of OX40 agonist ivuxolimab in advanced cancers. Study information: Every patient in dose escalation had hepatocellular carcinoma, melanoma, renal cell or head and neck cancer. Prior therapy, whether anti-PD-1, anti-PD-L1 or anti-CTLA-4, was allowed, and less than 45% had some. General study points: At 0.1 to 3.0 mg/kg and by week 6, CD4+ and CD8+ T cells in the blood had expanded clonally. Expanded clones belonging to CD8+ T cells outnumbered, on average, those of CD4+.

Produced via immunoSEQ multiplex PCR; TCRdb's table is partial and in-frame only. The table has more than 65,000 clones, about nine tenths seen once; the top ten hold around 0.56%. The receptor was derived from an adult with an advanced solid tumor such as melanoma, head and neck, liver or kidney cancer. The rearrangement uses TRBV23-1 and TRBJ1-2, with unresolved D. TRBV23-1 is marked as an open reading frame, function uncertain. This specimen was CD4+ or CD8+ T cells sorted from blood, taken in a trial of the OX40 agonist ivuxolimab. The CDR3 region is CASSQLHKCGYTF. Here the CDR3 DNA reads TGCGCCAGCAGTCAACTACATAAGTGTGGCTACACCTTC.